These 5 T cell receptor beta chains came from one sample sequenced in a study of blood T cell repertoires in COVID-19. Profiled with immunoSEQ multiplex PCR; TCRdb holds only in-frame clones, not every one. The data hold about 160,000 clones, with over 70% observed a single time. The sequencing input was PBMCs or T cells enriched from blood (not recorded which). The receptor source for this set is a woman aged 55-69 years who had recovered from COVID-19.

The chain links TRBV9 to TRBJ2-3; 8 bases are shared with TRBD2. Germline CDR1 reads SGDLS; CDR2 reads YYNGEE. The J segment lost 1 base and the V segment lost 0 bases, leaving 1 base of the junction unmatched. The CDR3 has 15 residues. Here the CDR3 reads CASSVARGGTDTQYF. The CDR3, as DNA: TGTGCCAGCAGCGTAGCGCGGGGGGGCACAGATACGCAGTATTTT.

The chain's CDR3 is CASSSGGSEQYF. The CDR3 nucleotides read TGTGCCAGTAGTTCGGGGGGATCCGAGCAGTACTTC. The chain combines TRBV19 with TRBJ2-7; 7 bases match TRBD2. The length of the CDR3 is 12 residues. The trim removed 5 bases at V and 6 bases at J, leaving 4 bases unmatched. The germline V gene has CDR1 LNHDA and CDR2 SQIVND (reference sequence). The complete variable domain, with remaining parts taken from reference TRBV19 and TRBJ2-7, reads DGGITQSPKYLFRKEGQNVTLSCEQNLNHDAMYWYRQDPGQGLRLIYYSQIVNDFQKGDIAEGYSVSREKKESFPLTVTSAQKNPTAFYLCASSSGGSEQYFGPGTRLTVT.

The chain carries TRBV6-5 and TRBJ1-1; D is undetermined. The CDR3 length is 15 residues. Germline CDR1 reads MNHEY; CDR2 reads SVGAGI. V lost 7 bases and J 0 bases, leaving 15 bases between the germline ends. CDR3 in amino acids: CASIKEGSLNTEAFF. CDR3 in DNA: TGTGCCAGCATTAAGGAGGGCAGCTTGAACACTGAAGCTTTCTTT.

This chain links TRBV7-2 with TRBJ2-5, with 8 positions matching TRBD1. V shed 5 bases and J 5 bases; nucleotides not matched to a gene: 4. The CDR3 runs 13 residues. Germline CDR1 reads SGHTA; CDR2 reads FQGNSA. The CDR3 here is CASSADRGETQYF. In DNA, the CDR3 is TGTGCCAGCAGCGCCGACAGGGGTGAGACCCAGTACTTC.

The J gene is TRBJ2-1, the V gene TRBV9; 13 positions match TRBD2. V lost 4 bases and J lost 8; bases outside the gene matches: 6. CDR1 SGDLS and CDR2 YYNGEE come from the germline V gene. This CDR3 is 15 amino acids long. The CDR3 nucleotides read TGTGCCAGCAGCCTACTAGCGGGGGGGCCGGATGAGCAGTTCTTC. Encoded protein: CASSLLAGGPDEQFF. The full variable domain, completed using reference TRBV9 and TRBJ2-1, is DSGVTQTPKHLITATGQRVTLRCSPRSGDLSVYWYQQSLDQGLQFLIQYYNGEERAKGNILERFSAQQFPDLHSELNLSSLELGDSALYFCASSLLAGGPDEQFFGPGTRLTVL.